The 22 T cell receptor beta chains reported below all come from one sample, sequenced in a study of CD8 T cells in Susac syndrome (dated by TCRdb to 2018 to 2020). The library was generated by the immunoSEQ multiplex PCR assay. RNA was extracted using the RNeasy kit, and about 0.45 to 1 ug of the RNA was reverse transcribed with random hexamers. TCRdb redid the processing of the public reads, applying fastp at Q25 and MiXCR, and retained in-frame beta chains. Duplicate CDR3 protein sequences are folded into a single record with the most common DNA and genes. The sample table shows just over 300,000 distinct CDR3 sequences, and roughly 94% are seen once. 0.065% of the sample is in the top ten clones. Sequencing input: CD4+ T cells from PBMCs. The source is a human donor with multiple sclerosis.

On this clonotype: A junction end diverges from the germline sequence, so it may reflect a read error. The CDR3 region is CASSPAKGNEQFF. The DNA for the CDR3 is TGTGCTAGCAGCCCCGCAAAGGGGAATGAGCAGTTCTTC. This chain uses TRBV7-7 with TRBJ2-1, with D possibly matching TRBD1 (5 bases). The germline V gene has CDR1 SSHAT and CDR2 FNYEAQ (reference sequence). CDR3 length: 13 residues. The complete variable domain, with remaining parts taken from reference TRBV7-7 and TRBJ2-1, reads GAGVSQSPRYKVTKRGQDVTLRCDPISSHATLYWYQQALGQGPEFLTYFNYEAQPDKSGLPSDRFSAERPEGSISTLTIQRTEQRDSAMYRCASSPAKGNEQFFGPGTRLTVL.

The chain joins TRBV4-2 to TRBJ1-2, with D unresolved. CDR1 and CDR2 from the germline V gene are LGHNA and YNFKEQ. The CDR3 contains 15 residues. Deletions cut 0 bases from V and 0 bases from J, with 8 bases between. The CDR3: CASSQDLASNYGYTF. The CDR3 region has the DNA TGTGCCAGCAGCCAAGATTTGGCATCTAACTATGGCTACACCTTC.

This clonotype has just one count. This chain links TRBV12-3 or TRBV12-4 with TRBJ2-1; TRBD1 aligns across 9 bases. The V and J ends lost 5 bases and 3 bases, in that order; junction bases with no gene match: 5. CDR3 size: 15 residues. The CDR3 loop reads CASSTDRGDYNEQFF. The CDR3 DNA reads as TGTGCCAGCAGTACGGACAGGGGAGACTACAATGAGCAGTTCTTC.

This clonotype came up a few times. J is TRBJ1-1 and V is TRBV11-2, with 10 bases matching TRBD1. The CDR3 covers 17 residues. Trimming took 4 bases from V and 3 from J; bases not matched to a gene: 11. CDR1 and CDR2 (germline): SGHAT, FQNNGV. CDR3 residues: CASSSPGTGVLHTEAFF. In DNA form, the CDR3 reads TGTGCCAGCAGCTCTCCCGGGACAGGGGTTTTGCACACTGAAGCTTTCTTT.

The rearrangement joins TRBV7-9 to TRBJ1-1; 8 positions agree with TRBD1. Per germline, CDR1 SEHNR and CDR2 FQNEAQ (reference sequence). This CDR3 spans 14 amino acids. V dropped 5 bases and J dropped 8; count of bases not matched to a gene: 10. CDR3 coding DNA: TGTGCCAGCAGCCACAGGACAGGGAATGAGGAAGCTTTCTTT. Its protein is CASSHRTGNEEAFF.

The chain recombines TRBV20-1 with TRBJ2-5, with D hard to call. The CDR3 sequence is 12 residues long. V lost 6 bases and J 1 base, leaving 9 bases between the germline ends. Germline CDR1 and CDR2: DFQATT and SNEGSKA (reference sequence). CDR3 in amino acids: CSAAPGQETQYF. CDR3 sequence (DNA): TGCAGTGCCGCCCCAGGCCAAGAGACCCAGTACTTC.

The J gene is TRBJ2-5, the V gene TRBV5-4; TRBD1 might be the D (6 bases). V shed 5 bases and J shed 4 bases, with 21 bases lying between them. The CDR3 is 16 amino acids. CDR1 is SGHNT and CDR2 is YYREEE in the germline V gene (reference sequence). Here the CDR3 DNA reads TGTGCCAGCAGTCCGAGGACCGGGACACTGCGAGAGACCCAGTACTTC. It encodes CASSPRTGTLRETQYF.

The CDR3 reads CASSLDLVVGTQYF. Written as DNA, the CDR3 is TGTGCCAGCAGCTTAGATCTGGTTGTGGGGACCCAGTACTTC. The rearrangement joins TRBV11-2 to TRBJ2-5; no firm D call. Looked up from germline, CDR1 is SGHAT and CDR2 is FQNNGV. The CDR3 loop spans 14 amino acids. V shed 0 bases and J shed 7 bases, with 12 bases lying between them.

V is TRBV6-5 and J is TRBJ2-3, with unresolved D. With 2 bases removed from V and 6 bases from J, the gap between germline ends came to 3 bases. The germline V gene has CDR1 MNHEY and CDR2 SVGAGI. There are 11 residues in the CDR3. As DNA, the CDR3 is TGTGCCAGCAGTTACGTGGATACGCAGTATTTT. It encodes CASSYVDTQYF.

The chain carries TRBV7-9 and TRBJ1-4; no firm D call. V shed 8 bases and J shed 5 bases, with 12 bases lying between them. CDR3 length equals 13 residues. Per the germline V gene, CDR1 is SEHNR and CDR2 is FQNEAQ (reference sequence). As DNA, the CDR3 is TGTGCCAGCCGGCCCAGGCGGAATGAAAAACTGTTTTTT. Its translation: CASRPRRNEKLFF.

The CDR3: CASSLTENRASYEQYF. CDR3 DNA sequence: TGTGCCAGCAGCTTAACGGAAAACCGAGCCTCCTACGAGCAGTACTTC. V and J are TRBV11-2 and TRBJ2-7, with D uncertain. Germline V gene data show CDR1 as SGHAT and CDR2 as FQNNGV. This CDR3 region has 16 residues. V was shortened by 2 bases and J by 0 bases, with 14 bases between the two germline ends.

The chain has TRBV19 and TRBJ1-2; D possibly corresponds to TRBD1 (5 bases). The CDR3 is 13 residues long. V was trimmed by 5 bases and J by 3 bases, leaving 10 bases between them. CDR1 LNHDA and CDR2 SQIVND come from the germline V gene (reference sequence). The CDR3 loop is CASSEQVHYGYTF. In DNA, the CDR3 is TGTGCCAGTAGTGAACAGGTACACTATGGCTACACCTTC.

This chain connects TRBV19 to TRBJ2-6; D is uncertain. This CDR3 is 16 amino acids long. Germline CDR1 and CDR2: LNHDA and SQIVND (reference sequence). V was trimmed by 4 bases and J by 3 bases, leaving 13 bases between them. This CDR3 reads CASSTLVGYGANVLTF. CDR3 nucleotides: TGTGCCAGTAGTACCCTTGTGGGGTATGGGGCCAACGTCCTGACTTTC.

This clonotype was picked up one time. The chain couples TRBV5-1 to TRBJ2-7; D uncertain. Germline CDR1 and CDR2: SGHRS and YFSETQ. V dropped 0 bases and J dropped 2 bases, with 6 bases sitting between them. The length of the CDR3 is 13 residues. DNA for the CDR3: TGCGCCAGCAGCTTGGCTTCTACCTACGAGCAGTACTTC. It translates to CASSLASTYEQYF.

This rearrangement joins TRBV23-1 to TRBJ2-5; 11 positions match TRBD1. TRBV23-1 is an ORF for which the function is uncertain. This CDR3 is 16 amino acids long. J lost 1 base, V lost 4 bases, and 5 bases had no gene match. CDR3 nucleotides: TGCGCCAGCAGTCCACGGACAGGGGGCCTCCAAGAGACCCAGTACTTC. Its protein is CASSPRTGGLQETQYF.

This CDR3 reads CASRDRSYTKNIQYF. The CDR3, as DNA: TGTGCCAGCAGGGACAGATCCTATACCAAAAACATTCAGTACTTC. The chain combines TRBV2 with TRBJ2-4; tentative D call: TRBD1 (6 bases). The CDR3 contains 15 residues. The germline V gene encodes CDR1 SNHLY and CDR2 FYNNEI. Trimming stripped 6 bases from V and 2 bases from J, with 14 bases between.

The rearrangement links TRBV20-1 to TRBJ2-3, with D perhaps being TRBD1 or TRBD2 (5 bases each). Per germline, CDR1 DFQATT and CDR2 SNEGSKA (reference sequence). V lost 1 base and J 0 bases, leaving 11 bases between the germline ends. CDR3 size: 15 residues. The CDR3 loop reads CSARGGGVSTDTQYF. The CDR3, as DNA: TGCAGTGCTAGAGGTGGGGGAGTGAGCACAGATACGCAGTATTTT.

This rearrangement joins TRBV13 to TRBJ2-4; D call uncertain. The length of the CDR3 is 14 residues. Germline V gene data show CDR1 as PRHDT and CDR2 as FYEKMQ (reference sequence). The germline V and J ends were trimmed by 4 bases and 5 bases, with 12 bases remaining between them. The CDR3 nucleotides are TGTGCCAGCAGCTCCCAGACGGGTCAAAACATTCAGTACTTC. Translating gives CASSSQTGQNIQYF.

The rearrangement links TRBV5-6 to TRBJ2-1; 8 nucleotides align to TRBD2. V trimming: 4 bases; J trimming: 0 bases; junction bases outside the gene matches: 6. CDR1 is SGHDT, CDR2 YYEEEE, per germline. The CDR3 has 16 amino acids. The CDR3 protein is CASSPGLGFSYNEQFF. As DNA, the CDR3 is TGTGCCAGCAGCCCGGGACTAGGGTTCTCCTACAATGAGCAGTTCTTC.

The chain links TRBV6-9 to TRBJ1-6; D is possibly TRBD1 (5 bases). The CDR3 is made up of 16 amino acids. Per germline, CDR1 MNHGY and CDR2 SVAAGI. The V end was cut by 2 bases, the J end by 6 bases, with 14 bases between. Here the CDR3 DNA reads TGTGCCAGCAGTTATATTCCGGGACGCATTAATTCACCCCTCCACTTT. This codes for CASSYIPGRINSPLHF.

This clonotype occurred once. The chain joins TRBV9 to TRBJ2-2; D might be TRBD1 (6 bases). Germline V gene lookup returns CDR1 SGDLS and CDR2 YYNGEE. The CDR3 is made up of 16 amino acids. Trimming stripped 0 bases from V and 0 bases from J, with 9 bases between. The CDR3 DNA follows: TGTGCCAGCAGCGTAGGGCAGGGGACGAACACCGGGGAGCTGTTTTTT. This gives the protein CASSVGQGTNTGELFF.

This chain joins TRBV29-1 and TRBJ2-2, with D perhaps TRBD1 (7 bases). The CDR3 is 14 residues long. Trimming removed 7 bases from V and 4 bases from J, with 16 bases in between. CDR1 SQVTM and CDR2 ANQGSEA come from the germline V gene. This CDR3 is CSALGGTATGELFF. The CDR3 nucleotides read TGCAGCGCCCTTGGCGGGACAGCCACCGGGGAGCTGTTTTTT.